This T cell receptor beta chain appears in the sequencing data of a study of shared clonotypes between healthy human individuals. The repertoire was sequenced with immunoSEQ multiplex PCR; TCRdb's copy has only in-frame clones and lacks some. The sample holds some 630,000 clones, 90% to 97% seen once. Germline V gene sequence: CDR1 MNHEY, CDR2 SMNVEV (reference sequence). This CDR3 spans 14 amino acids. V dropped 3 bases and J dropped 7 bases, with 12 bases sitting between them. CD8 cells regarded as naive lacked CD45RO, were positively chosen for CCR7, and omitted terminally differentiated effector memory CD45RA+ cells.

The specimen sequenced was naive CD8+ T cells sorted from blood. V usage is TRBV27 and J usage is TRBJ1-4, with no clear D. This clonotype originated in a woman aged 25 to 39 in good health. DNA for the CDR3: TGTGCCAGCAGTTTCGTGCCGGGAACTGAAAAACTGTTTTTT. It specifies CASSFVPGTEKLFF.